This T cell receptor (beta chain) was found in a study of monozygotic twins with inflammatory bowel disease. Looked up from germline, CDR1 is MNHEY and CDR2 is SVGEGT. There are 15 residues in the CDR3. Study-level findings and limits: Differing T cell subtypes remained indistinguishable. Neither one strong signal nor one clonotype associated with IBD was supported.

Worth noting for this clonotype: Its cognate antigen is unknown.

Reanalyzing the 5' RACE reads, TCRdb keeps one entry per CDR3 protein, without DNA. The sample table sets out some 330,000 distinct CDR3 sequences. Sequencing was done on a sample of blood. The chain has TRBV6-2 or TRBV6-3 and TRBJ2-5; the TCRdb call, TRBD1, lacks DNA for checking. The receptor comes from a human donor with ulcerative colitis or Crohn's disease, or a healthy co-twin of an affected twin (not recorded which). CDR3 in amino acids: CASSFAGRPLETQYF.